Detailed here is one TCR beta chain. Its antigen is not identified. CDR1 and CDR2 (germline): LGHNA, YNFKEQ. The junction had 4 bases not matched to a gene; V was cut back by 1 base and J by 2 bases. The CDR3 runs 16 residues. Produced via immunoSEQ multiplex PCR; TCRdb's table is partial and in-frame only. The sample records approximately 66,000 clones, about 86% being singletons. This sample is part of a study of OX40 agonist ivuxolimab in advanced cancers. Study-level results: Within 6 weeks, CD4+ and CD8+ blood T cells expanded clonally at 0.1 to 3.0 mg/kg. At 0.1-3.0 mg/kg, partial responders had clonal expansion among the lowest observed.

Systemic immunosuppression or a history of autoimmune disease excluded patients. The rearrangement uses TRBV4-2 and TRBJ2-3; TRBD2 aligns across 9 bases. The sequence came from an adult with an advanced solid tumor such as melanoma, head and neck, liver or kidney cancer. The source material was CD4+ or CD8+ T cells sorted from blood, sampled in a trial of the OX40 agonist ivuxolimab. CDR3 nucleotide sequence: TGTGCCAGCAGCCAAGTGCCTAGCGGGGACACAGATACGCAGTATTTT. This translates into CASSQVPSGDTDTQYF.